Each of the 23 T cell receptor beta chains below was sequenced from the same sample in a study of shared clonotypes between healthy human individuals. The table came from immunoSEQ multiplex PCR; TCRdb's copy has only in-frame clones and leaves some out. This sample has more than 2 million clones, with around 95% found just once. Sequencing was carried out using naive CD4+ T cells sorted from blood. Subset described: CD45RA+ positively selected. The receptors shown here come from a young man in good health.

The chain employs TRBV7-2 and TRBJ2-7; D is perhaps TRBD1 (7 bases). The germline V gene has CDR1 SGHTA and CDR2 FQGNSA. The CDR3 has 15 amino acids. Trimming removed 1 base at V and 3 bases at J, with 13 bases between. The CDR3 reads CASSLDPGGIYEQYF. The CDR3 DNA reads as TGTGCCAGCAGCTTAGATCCAGGGGGGATCTACGAGCAGTACTTC.

With respect to this clone: The sample holds other DNA sequences that translate to the same CDR3. This rearrangement joins TRBV6-6 to TRBJ2-7, with TRBD1 matching over 7 bases. Germline values: CDR1 MNHNY, CDR2 SVGAGI (reference sequence). Germline trimming cut 5 bases from V and 3 bases from J; bases unmatched to any gene: 4. CDR3 length: 13 residues. For the CDR3, the DNA is TGTGCCAGCAGTCGGGACAGCTTCTACGAGCAGTACTTC. As protein: CASSRDSFYEQYF.

For this clone: Other DNA variants within this sample encode the same CDR3. The V call is TRBV10-3, the J call TRBJ2-7; D ambiguous. The CDR3 is 11 amino acids. Trimming took off 8 bases at V and 1 base at J, with 6 bases between the two ends. Germline V gene sequence: CDR1 ENHRY, CDR2 SYGVKD. The CDR3 sequence is CAIGSSYEQYF. The CDR3 nucleotides read TGTGCCATCGGATCGTCCTACGAGCAGTACTTC.

The chain couples TRBV25-1 to TRBJ2-2; 7 nucleotides match TRBD2. The CDR3 covers 16 residues. CDR1 and CDR2 (germline): MGHDK, SYGVNS. V dropped 4 bases and J dropped 6; count of bases not matched to a gene: 11. The CDR3 bases are TGTGCCAGCAGTGGATACCAGGGACTACGACCCGGGGAGCTGTTTTTT. The encoded protein is CASSGYQGLRPGELFF.

V is TRBV9 and J is TRBJ2-7; D ambiguous. Trimming removed 2 bases from V and 4 bases from J, with 13 bases in between. The CDR3 runs 14 residues. From germline, CDR1 is SGDLS and CDR2 YYNGEE. The CDR3 loop reads CASSVGLDQYEQYF. The CDR3 DNA sequence: TGTGCCAGCAGCGTGGGCCTAGACCAGTACGAGCAGTACTTC. Based on the CDR3 plus reference TRBV9 and TRBJ2-7, the full variable domain is DSGVTQTPKHLITATGQRVTLRCSPRSGDLSVYWYQQSLDQGLQFLIQYYNGEERAKGNILERFSAQQFPDLHSELNLSSLELGDSALYFCASSVGLDQYEQYFGPGTRLTVT.

The genes are TRBV28 and TRBJ2-7; 10 nucleotides agree with TRBD1. Losses at the gene ends were 4 bases for V and 5 bases for J; bases not matched to a gene: 8. Germline V gene data show CDR1 as MDHEN and CDR2 as SYDVKM. The CDR3 has 15 residues. As DNA, the CDR3 is TGTGCCAGCAGTTCACCGGGACAGGGGATACACGAGCAGTACTTC. This encodes CASSSPGQGIHEQYF.

The rearrangement links TRBV5-1 to TRBJ2-3, with 9 nucleotides matching TRBD2. The CDR3 is 14 residues long. Germline-derived CDR1 and CDR2 are SGHRS and YFSETQ. V shed 5 bases and J 5 bases; nucleotides not matched to a gene: 6. DNA for the CDR3: TGCGCCAGCAGTGGTAGCGGGGGTATAGATACGCAGTATTTT. It specifies CASSGSGGIDTQYF.

The V and J genes are TRBV29-1 and TRBJ1-2, with D hard to call. V dropped 1 base and J dropped 2 bases, with 8 bases sitting between them. In germline, CDR1 is SQVTM, CDR2 ANQGSEA. The CDR3 runs 13 residues. CDR3 sequence reads: CSVEGGKNYGYTF. The CDR3 nucleotides are TGCAGCGTTGAAGGAGGAAAAAACTATGGCTACACCTTC.

Comments on this clone: The sample carries other DNA sequences with the same CDR3. Here the CDR3 reads CASSLGQKNTEAFF. CDR3 in DNA: TGTGCCAGCAGCCTTGGACAGAAGAACACTGAAGCTTTCTTT. This sequence joins TRBV7-9 and TRBJ1-1, with D possibly matching TRBD1 (6 bases). Trimming stripped 5 bases from V and 1 base from J, with 11 bases between. Looked up from germline, CDR1 is SEHNR and CDR2 is FQNEAQ (reference sequence). There are 14 residues in the CDR3.

This chain uses TRBV4-1 with TRBJ2-3; D uncertain. V lost 0 bases and J lost 2, with 12 bases in between. The CDR3 is 16 residues long. Germline CDR1 and CDR2: MGHRA and YSYEKL. CDR3 protein: CASSQDVGSFTDTQYF. The CDR3 region has the DNA TGCGCCAGCAGCCAAGACGTTGGCAGCTTCACAGATACGCAGTATTTT.

The chain links TRBV28 to TRBJ2-2, with 10 nucleotides matching TRBD1. The CDR3 loop spans 16 amino acids. Trimming removed 2 bases from V and 7 bases from J; junction bases left unmatched: 7. CDR1 and CDR2 from the germline V gene are MDHEN and SYDVKM. The CDR3 bases are TGTGCCAGCAGTTTAGATGACAGGGGGCGCAGCGGGGAGCTGTTTTTT. It translates to CASSLDDRGRSGELFF.

The chain recombines TRBV27 with TRBJ2-5; D perhaps matches TRBD2 (5 bases). Trimming shortened V by 6 bases and J by 5 bases, and 16 bases separated the two germline ends. Germline V gene sequence: CDR1 MNHEY, CDR2 SMNVEV (reference sequence). The CDR3 totals 14 residues. In DNA form, the CDR3 reads TGTGCCAGCAGCACGCTAGCCCTCGGGGAGACCCAGTACTTC. Protein product: CASSTLALGETQYF.

The V and J genes are TRBV25-1 and TRBJ1-2, with TRBD1 as a possible D gene (5 bases). This CDR3 is built from 12 residues. The ends were cut back, 6 bases at V and 8 bases at J, with 13 bases in the middle. Per germline, CDR1 MGHDK and CDR2 SYGVNS. The CDR3 DNA follows: TGTGCCAGCAGCCAGGGTGTTTGGGGCTACACCTTC. It translates to CASSQGVWGYTF.

Only a few counts were recorded for this clone. The CDR3 bases are TGTGCCAGCAGCAAAGCAGCGAGGTCCGAGCAGTACTTC. Its translation is CASSKAARSEQYF. The chain employs TRBV21-1 and TRBJ2-7; the DNA was not used to check the table's D call, TRBD2. TRBV21-1 is assigned pseudogene status. This CDR3 spans 13 amino acids.

The CDR3 region is CASTRPPYNEQFF. CDR3 nucleotides: TGTGCCAGCACGCGACCCCCCTACAATGAGCAGTTCTTC. The V call is TRBV7-6, the J call TRBJ2-1; D not certain. V lost 7 bases, J lost 2 bases, and 9 bases lay in between. Germline values: CDR1 SGHVS, CDR2 FNYEAQ. The CDR3 runs to 13 residues.

This sequence joins TRBV2 and TRBJ2-5; 7 bases map to TRBD2. With 4 bases clipped from V and 0 bases from J, the junction kept 8 bases outside the gene matches. This CDR3 spans 16 amino acids. Germline V gives CDR1 SNHLY, CDR2 FYNNEI. CDR3 bases: TGTGCCAGCAGTGGATATAGCGGGCCTAACCAAGAGACCCAGTACTTC. Protein: CASSGYSGPNQETQYF.

The rearrangement joins TRBV4-3 to TRBJ1-2; 9 bases match TRBD1. The length of the CDR3 is 16 residues. The V and J ends lost 1 base and 4 bases, in that order; junction bases with no gene match: 7. Per the germline V gene, CDR1 is LGHNA and CDR2 is YSLEER. The CDR3, as DNA: TGCGCCAGCAGCCAAGTGGGGACAGGGAATATCTATGGCTACACCTTC. Translated, it gives CASSQVGTGNIYGYTF.

The chain couples TRBV10-3 to TRBJ2-1, with D perhaps matching TRBD1 or TRBD2 (5 bases each). From germline, CDR1 is ENHRY and CDR2 SYGVKD. There are 13 residues in the CDR3. Trimming took 0 bases from V and 9 from J, leaving 9 bases between them. As DNA, the CDR3 is TGTGCCATCAGTGAGTCGCCAGGGAGTGAGCAGTTCTTC. As protein: CAISESPGSEQFF.

This clone was detected once. The V gene is TRBV4-1, the J gene TRBJ2-3; D may match TRBD1 or TRBD2 (5 bases each). The CDR3 is made up of 18 amino acids. V lost 0 bases and J lost 0, with 16 bases in between. Germline V gene sequence: CDR1 MGHRA, CDR2 YSYEKL. This CDR3 is CASSQEGTGTRSTDTQYF. CDR3 nucleotide sequence: TGCGCCAGCAGCCAAGAAGGGACCGGGACCCGCAGCACAGATACGCAGTATTTT.

This clone was seen only once. One junction end does not reproduce the germline sequence, and a read error may be involved. The rearrangement uses TRBV30 and TRBJ1-2; D uncertain. Germline V lookup: CDR1 GTSNPN, CDR2 SVGIG (reference sequence). CDR3 length: 12 amino acids. The CDR3 region is CACHFGPISLQF. For the CDR3, the DNA is TGTGCCTGTCACTTCGGGCCCATCTCCCTTCAATTC.

This clone was observed at least ten times. The chain recombines TRBV29-1 with TRBJ2-1; D is possibly TRBD1 (6 bases). The CDR3 length is 13 residues. V lost 6 bases, J lost 10 bases, and 19 bases lay in between. Germline V gene data show CDR1 as SQVTM and CDR2 as ANQGSEA. The CDR3: CSVLSRTVREQFF. The CDR3 DNA sequence: TGCAGCGTCCTTTCACGGACAGTCCGAGAGCAGTTCTTC.

This chain links TRBV9 with TRBJ2-1; TRBD1 matches at 8 bases. Germline CDR1 is SGDLS and CDR2 is YYNGEE. The V segment lost 7 bases and the J segment 7 bases; nucleotides outside the gene matches: 10. The CDR3 has 14 residues. The DNA of the CDR3 is TGTGCCAGCGGGCAATCAGGGGGCGTAAATGAGCAGTTCTTC. Protein: CASGQSGGVNEQFF. The full variable domain, its missing parts supplied by reference TRBV9 and TRBJ2-1, is DSGVTQTPKHLITATGQRVTLRCSPRSGDLSVYWYQQSLDQGLQFLIQYYNGEERAKGNILERFSAQQFPDLHSELNLSSLELGDSALYFCASGQSGGVNEQFFGPGTRLTVL.

About this clone: This sample includes further DNA sequences coding for the same CDR3. The chain carries TRBV10-3 and TRBJ2-3; D is ambiguous. V lost 0 bases and J lost 0, with 7 bases in between. CDR1 ENHRY and CDR2 SYGVKD come from the germline V gene. This CDR3 has 15 amino acids. The CDR3: CAISESAASTDTQYF. The DNA for the CDR3 is TGTGCCATCAGTGAGTCGGCGGCTAGCACAGATACGCAGTATTTT.